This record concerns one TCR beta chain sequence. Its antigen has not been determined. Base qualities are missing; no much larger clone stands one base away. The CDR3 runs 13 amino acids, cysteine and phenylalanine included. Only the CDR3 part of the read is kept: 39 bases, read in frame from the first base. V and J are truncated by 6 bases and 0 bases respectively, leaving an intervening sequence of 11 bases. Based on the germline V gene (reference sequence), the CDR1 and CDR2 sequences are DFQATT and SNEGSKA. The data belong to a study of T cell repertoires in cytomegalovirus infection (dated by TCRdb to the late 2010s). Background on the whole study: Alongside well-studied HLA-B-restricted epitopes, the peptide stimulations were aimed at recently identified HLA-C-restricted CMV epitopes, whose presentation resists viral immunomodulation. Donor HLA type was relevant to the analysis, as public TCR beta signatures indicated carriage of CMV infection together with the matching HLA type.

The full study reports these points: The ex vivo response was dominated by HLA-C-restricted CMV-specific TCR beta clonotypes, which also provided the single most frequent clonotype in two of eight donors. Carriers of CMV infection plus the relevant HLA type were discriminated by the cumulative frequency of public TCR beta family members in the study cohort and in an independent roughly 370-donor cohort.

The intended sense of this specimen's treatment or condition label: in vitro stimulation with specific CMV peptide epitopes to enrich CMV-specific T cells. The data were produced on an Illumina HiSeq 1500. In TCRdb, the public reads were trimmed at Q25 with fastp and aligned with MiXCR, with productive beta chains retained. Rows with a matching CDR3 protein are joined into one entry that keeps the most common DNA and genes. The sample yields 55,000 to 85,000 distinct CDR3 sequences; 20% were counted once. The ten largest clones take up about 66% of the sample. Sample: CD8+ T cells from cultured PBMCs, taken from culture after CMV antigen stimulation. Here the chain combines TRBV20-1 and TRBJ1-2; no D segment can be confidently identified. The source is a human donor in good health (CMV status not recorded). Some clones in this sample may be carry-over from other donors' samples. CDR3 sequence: CSAGGVTNYGYTF. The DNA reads TGCAGTGCCGGAGGAGTCACTAACTATGGCTACACCTTC.